This T cell receptor beta chain came from a study of a mutant IDH1 vaccine in newly diagnosed glioma. Study at large: Vaccines were begun 4-6 weeks after radiotherapy alone, or with temozolomide cycles. Receipt of radiotherapy, temozolomide, or both preceded the study, and most received both.

Profiling relied on immunoSEQ multiplex PCR, and the TCRdb table lists in-frame clones only, not all of them. The table has around 60,000 clones, around 83% seen once. The CDR3 covers 13 residues. From germline, CDR1 is SNHLY and CDR2 FYNNEI. V lost 9 bases and J lost 0; bases outside the gene matches: 5. Turning to this clone: Its target is not known.

Regarding time point: week 23, last vaccination. The investigators gave 300 ug of mutant IDH1 20-mer peptide in each vaccine dose, together with topical imiquimod. The sequence was obtained from a man aged 25-45 years with glioma. This specimen consisted of PBMCs, obtained from a glioma patient whose treatment included an IDH1 peptide vaccine. J is TRBJ2-7 and V is TRBV2, with 7 bases aligning to TRBD1. CDR3 in amino acids: CARRDRNSYEQYF. CDR3 coding DNA: TGTGCCAGAAGGGACAGAAACTCCTACGAGCAGTACTTC.